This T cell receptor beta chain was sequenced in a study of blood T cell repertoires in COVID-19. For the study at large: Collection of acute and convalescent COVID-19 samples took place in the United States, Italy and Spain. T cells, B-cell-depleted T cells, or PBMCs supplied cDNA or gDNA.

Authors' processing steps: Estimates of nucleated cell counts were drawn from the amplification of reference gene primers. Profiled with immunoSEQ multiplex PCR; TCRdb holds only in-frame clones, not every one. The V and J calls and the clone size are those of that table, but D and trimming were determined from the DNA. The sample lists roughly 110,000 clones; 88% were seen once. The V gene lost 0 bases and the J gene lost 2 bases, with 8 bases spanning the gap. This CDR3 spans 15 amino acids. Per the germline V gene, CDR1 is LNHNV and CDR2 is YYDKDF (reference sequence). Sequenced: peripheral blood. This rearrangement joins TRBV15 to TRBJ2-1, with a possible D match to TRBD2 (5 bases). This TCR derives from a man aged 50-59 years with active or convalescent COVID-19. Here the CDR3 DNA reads TGTGCCACCAGCAGAGATCGGGAAGCCTACAATGAGCAGTTCTTC. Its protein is CATSRDREAYNEQFF.